These 17 T cell receptor beta chains originate from one sample sequenced in a study of blood T cell repertoires in COVID-19. Using immunoSEQ multiplex PCR, the repertoire was profiled, and TCRdb retains in-frame clones only, with some absent. The sample lists about 200,000 clones; around 90% were seen once. The specimen was PBMCs or T cells enriched from blood (not recorded which). The source is a woman in her late teens or twenties who had recovered from COVID-19.

The chain has TRBV9 and TRBJ1-6, with TRBD1 matching over 9 bases. V shed 7 bases and J 10 bases; nucleotides not matched to a gene: 9. The length of the CDR3 is 14 residues. Germline CDR1 SGDLS, CDR2 YYNGEE. The CDR3 DNA reads TGTGCCAGCCTCCTCCGGACAGGGGAATCACCCCTCCACTTT. It is translated as CASLLRTGESPLHF.

V gene TRBV7-6 combines with J gene TRBJ2-5, with D possibly TRBD2 on 5 matching bases. Germline assignment: CDR1 SGHVS and CDR2 FNYEAQ. CDR3 length equals 16 residues. The V end was cut by 4 bases, the J end by 1 base, with 16 bases between. Here the CDR3 DNA reads TGTGCCAGCAGCTCCGTCGGGGTGATCCTCCAAGAGACCCAGTACTTC. It codes for CASSSVGVILQETQYF.

This chain joins TRBV30 and TRBJ1-3, with TRBD1 as a possible D gene (5 bases). The V gene lost 8 bases and the J gene lost 2 bases, with 16 bases spanning the gap. Germline CDR1 reads GTSNPN; CDR2 reads SVGIG (reference sequence). This CDR3 contains 14 residues. CDR3 loop: CAARNQGTGNTIYF. CDR3 nucleotides: TGTGCCGCCAGAAATCAGGGAACTGGAAACACCATATATTTT.

This sequence joins TRBV3-1 (or the pseudogene TRBV3-2) and TRBJ2-7; possible D gene TRBD2, 6 bases. The germline CDR1 and CDR2 sequences are LGHDT and YNNKEL (reference sequence). The CDR3 spans 13 residues. The V end lost 6 bases, the J end lost 5 bases, and 14 bases lay between the germline ends. The CDR3 bases are TGTGCCAGCAGGGCCTTCGGGGGTCACGAGCAGTACTTC. Residues: CASRAFGGHEQYF.

The rearrangement joins TRBV4-1 to TRBJ1-5; maybe TRBD1 (5 bases). V was pared by 0 bases and J by 0 bases, with 18 bases between. This CDR3 is 19 amino acids long. Germline V lookup: CDR1 MGHRA, CDR2 YSYEKL. The chain's CDR3 is CASSQDRFGGGGSNQPQHF. CDR3 nucleotide sequence: TGCGCCAGCAGCCAAGATCGTTTCGGGGGAGGCGGTAGCAATCAGCCCCAGCATTTT.

V and J are TRBV28 and TRBJ1-2, with 7 bases fitting TRBD1. The CDR3 runs 14 residues. The J segment lost 4 bases and the V segment lost 3 bases, leaving 5 bases of the junction unmatched. Germline V lookup: CDR1 MDHEN, CDR2 SYDVKM. CDR3 sequence: CASSFLGQAYGYTF. CDR3 nucleotide sequence: TGTGCCAGCAGTTTCCTCGGACAGGCCTATGGCTACACCTTC.

The chain uses TRBV9 and TRBJ2-7; 9 bases map to TRBD1. This CDR3 has 15 residues. Losses at the gene ends were 4 bases for V and 1 base for J; bases not matched to a gene: 6. CDR1 is SGDLS, CDR2 YYNGEE, per germline. The CDR3 DNA sequence: TGTGCCAGCAGCCTAGGACAGGGGATTTCCTACGAGCAGTACTTC. Translation: CASSLGQGISYEQYF.

The rearrangement links TRBV13 to TRBJ1-1; possible D gene TRBD1, 5 bases. The CDR3 extends over 14 amino acids. Trimming left V 2 bases short and J 4 bases short, with 11 bases between. CDR1 PRHDT and CDR2 FYEKMQ come from the germline V gene (reference sequence). The CDR3 DNA follows: TGTGCCAGCAGCTTATGGGGCAGTACCACTGAAGCTTTCTTT. As protein: CASSLWGSTTEAFF.

This rearrangement joins TRBV6-6 to TRBJ2-4; possible D gene TRBD1, 6 bases. The CDR3 is 15 residues long. Germline values: CDR1 MNHNY, CDR2 SVGAGI (reference sequence). V was cut by 1 base and J by 2 bases, with 9 bases left in between. The CDR3 spells CASSYWTDSKNIQYF. DNA of the CDR3: TGTGCCAGCAGTTACTGGACAGATTCCAAAAACATTCAGTACTTC.

In DNA, the CDR3 is TGTGCCAGCAGTGCTCCTTATACCGTCGGCTCCTATAATTCACCCCTCCACTTT. Translation: CASSAPYTVGSYNSPLHF. The chain has TRBV28 and TRBJ1-6; unclear D gene. CDR1 is MDHEN, CDR2 SYDVKM, per germline. The CDR3 contains 18 residues. Trimming stripped 5 bases from V and 0 bases from J, with 17 bases between.

The chain has TRBV30 and TRBJ1-2; 7 positions agree with TRBD1. CDR1 and CDR2 (germline): GTSNPN, SVGIG (reference sequence). The CDR3 extends over 12 amino acids. Germline trimming cut 5 bases from V and 7 bases from J; bases unmatched to any gene: 7. The CDR3, as DNA: TGTGCCTGGGCCGCGACAGGGTCTGGCTACACCTTC. This encodes CAWAATGSGYTF.

In nucleotides, the CDR3 is TGTGCCAGCAGCCCCATCCAGGGATGGGGAAACACCATATATTTT. Protein product: CASSPIQGWGNTIYF. This chain joins TRBV3-1 (or the pseudogene TRBV3-2) and TRBJ1-3; the D gene is possibly TRBD1 (5 bases). Germline CDR1 reads LGHDT; CDR2 reads YNNKEL (reference sequence). The CDR3 has 15 amino acids. V dropped 4 bases and J dropped 4 bases, with 14 bases sitting between them.

The chain couples TRBV5-1 to TRBJ2-7; the match to TRBD1 covers 8 bases. The CDR3 totals 15 residues. Germline V CDR1 and CDR2: SGHRS, YFSETQ. J gave up 2 bases and V 2 bases, and 6 bases lay outside the gene matches. CDR3 residues: CASSFLGTGPYEQYF. The CDR3 region has the DNA TGCGCCAGCAGCTTTCTCGGGACAGGTCCCTACGAGCAGTACTTC.

In this sample, this clone turned up a few times. The rearrangement joins TRBV6-5 to TRBJ2-7, with 7 bases aligning to TRBD1. V lost 5 bases, J lost 3 bases, and 4 bases stayed unmatched. Germline V gives CDR1 MNHEY, CDR2 SVGAGI. This CDR3 is 13 amino acids long. CDR3 protein: CASSQGQYYEQYF. As DNA, the CDR3 is TGTGCCAGCAGTCAGGGACAGTACTACGAGCAGTACTTC.

This chain links TRBV7-9 with TRBJ2-2; maybe TRBD1 (6 bases). V shed 5 bases and J shed 7 bases, with 20 bases lying between them. The CDR3 covers 16 residues. Germline assignment: CDR1 SEHNR and CDR2 FQNEAQ (reference sequence). The CDR3, as DNA: TGTGCCAGCAGCGTAGGGGGACAAGGTCACAACGGGGAGCTGTTTTTT. Encoded protein: CASSVGGQGHNGELFF.

The sample holds a few counts of this clone. In DNA, the CDR3 is TGTGCCAGCAGTGTTGACAGCTCTGGGGCCAACGTCCTGACTTTC. Encoded protein: CASSVDSSGANVLTF. The chain carries TRBV6-4 and TRBJ2-6, with D tentatively TRBD1 (5 bases). The germline CDR1 and CDR2 sequences are MRHNA and SNTAGT. V shed 4 bases and J shed 0 bases, with 7 bases lying between them. The CDR3 has 15 residues.

The rearrangement uses TRBV19 and TRBJ1-5; D might be TRBD1 (5 bases). From germline, CDR1 is LNHDA and CDR2 SQIVND (reference sequence). Trimming removed 5 bases at V and 2 bases at J, with 13 bases between. This CDR3 is built from 15 residues. This chain's CDR3 is CASSSAGWGNQPQHF. In DNA form, the CDR3 reads TGTGCCAGTAGTTCAGCAGGGTGGGGCAATCAGCCCCAGCATTTT.